What follows is one TCR beta chain and its context. Its antigen is still unknown. The table came from immunoSEQ multiplex PCR; TCRdb's copy has only in-frame clones and leaves some out. The sample contains roughly 150,000 clones, about 88% of which appear only once. The data stem from a study of cytomegalovirus exposure and HLA in healthy donors. The germline CDR1 and CDR2 sequences are MGHDK and SYGVNS. Trimming pared 0 bases from V and 0 bases from J, leaving 8 bases between. The CDR3 runs 15 residues. The study's findings and limits: One later analysis, an examination of the 100 to 150 validation repertoires, found that first-cohort TCR clusters tended to co-occur in them.

The donors were part of the roughly 120-subject validation cohort, which stood apart from the roughly 640-subject first cohort. Source material: PBMCs. V usage is TRBV25-1 and J usage is TRBJ1-1, with D tentatively TRBD1 (5 bases). The receptor's source is a man between 18 and 29 years old in good health and CMV-seronegative. DNA of the CDR3: TGTGCCAGCAGTGAATATCAGGGAATGAACACTGAAGCTTTCTTT. Translation gives CASSEYQGMNTEAFF.